This T cell receptor (beta chain) originates from a study of T cell responses to AZD1222 COVID-19 vaccine. General study findings and limits: Clonal diversity may have been underestimated in mostly white British donors.

Assay: immunoSEQ multiplex PCR; the TCRdb copy retains only in-frame clones and omits some. This repertoire shows under 95,000 clones, around 90% found once; its top ten account for 1.3% to 1.5%. Concerning this clone itself: Its antigen remains unknown.

Germline values: CDR1 SEHNR, CDR2 FQNEAQ (reference sequence). V lost 3 bases to trimming and J lost 2 bases; unmatched junction nucleotides: 8. The CDR3 is 16 amino acids. The sequence came from an adult who received the AZD1222 COVID-19 vaccine. Sequences were derived from peripheral blood, sampled 28 days after the second AZD1222 dose. V and J are TRBV7-9 and TRBJ2-3, with TRBD2 matching 7 bases. The CDR3 loop is CASSFLTGGNTDTQYF. CDR3 bases: TGTGCCAGCAGCTTTCTTACCGGGGGGAACACAGATACGCAGTATTTT.